The 21 T cell receptor beta chains in this list originate from one sample, sequenced in a study of early T cells in non-severe SARS-CoV-2 infection. TCRdb reprocessed the 5' RACE reads with MiXCR, giving one entry per CDR3 protein. The table shows tens of thousands of distinct CDR3 sequences, with about 9.3% occurring only once. Specimen: whole blood. These receptors came from an adult who was a healthcare worker with PCR-confirmed SARS-CoV-2 infection or an uninfected control (not recorded which).

At least ten counts were recorded for this clonotype. V and J are TRBV5-4 and TRBJ2-3; D not certain. The CDR3 consists of 14 residues. Trimming took 2 bases from V and 0 from J, leaving 7 bases between them. The germline V gene encodes CDR1 SGHNT and CDR2 YYREEE (reference sequence). The CDR3 loop is CASSFGPSTDTQYF. CDR3 coding DNA: TGTGCCAGCAGCTTCGGACCGAGCACAGATACGCAGTATTTT. Complete variable domain (other parts from reference TRBV5-4 and TRBJ2-3): ETGVTQSPTHLIKTRGQQVTLRCSSQSGHNTVSWYQQALGQGPQFIFQYYREEENGRGNFPPRFSGLQFPNYSSELNVNALELDDSALYLCASSFGPSTDTQYFGPGTRLTVL.

This clonotype was observed at least ten times. V gene TRBV28 combines with J gene TRBJ2-5, with 7 bases that match TRBD2. Germline CDR1 and CDR2: MDHEN and SYDVKM. The CDR3 covers 19 residues. The J segment lost 4 bases and the V segment lost 5 bases, leaving 22 bases of the junction unmatched. DNA of the CDR3: TGTGCCAGCAGTCCCCCATTCGGGGTAGCCCGGGGACTAATAGAGACCCAGTACTTC. It is translated as CASSPPFGVARGLIETQYF.

This clonotype was detected only a few times. This rearrangement joins TRBV29-1 to TRBJ2-7, with a tentative D call TRBD2 (6 bases). Germline CDR1 reads SQVTM; CDR2 reads ANQGSEA. The CDR3 totals 13 residues. V dropped 6 bases and J dropped 3 bases, with 15 bases sitting between them. The CDR3 is CSVQPGTYYEQYF. The CDR3 DNA sequence: TGCAGCGTGCAACCCGGGACTTACTACGAGCAGTACTTC.

This clonotype was seen repeatedly, ten times or more. This chain connects TRBV30 to TRBJ2-2; D is unclear. Germline loops: CDR1 GTSNPN, CDR2 SVGIG (reference sequence). The CDR3 runs 14 residues. V lost 0 bases to trimming and J lost 4 bases, with 9 bases between them. CDR3 protein: CAWSVSPFTGELFF. As DNA, the CDR3 is TGTGCCTGGAGTGTGAGTCCTTTCACCGGGGAGCTGTTTTTT.

By frequency in the sample, this clonotype is medium-sized. The chain employs TRBV6-1 and TRBJ2-5; D perhaps matches TRBD1 (6 bases). The CDR3 consists of 16 residues. V lost 0 bases to trimming and J lost 1 base, with 12 bases between them. Germline V gene data show CDR1 as MNHNS and CDR2 as SASEGT. The CDR3 DNA reads as TGTGCCAGCAGTGAAGCGATCGGGACAACCCAAGAGACCCAGTACTTC. Protein: CASSEAIGTTQETQYF.

There are a few counts of this clonotype. The chain has TRBV20-1 and TRBJ2-3; D is unclear. The CDR3 is made up of 14 amino acids. Germline CDR1 and CDR2: DFQATT and SNEGSKA (reference sequence). The ends were cut back, 0 bases at V and 6 bases at J, with 13 bases in the middle. The CDR3 DNA follows: TGCAGTGCTAGAGATAACTCCGGCAGGGATACGCAGTATTTT. Translated, it gives CSARDNSGRDTQYF.

This clonotype has at least ten counts. V gene TRBV7-2 combines with J gene TRBJ2-3; D might be TRBD1 or TRBD2, each matching 5 bases. Trimming cost V 6 bases and J 1 base, with 14 bases left between them. The CDR3 has 15 amino acids. Germline V gene data show CDR1 as SGHTA and CDR2 as FQGNSA. The CDR3 reads CASRPPPGRTDTQYF. CDR3 DNA sequence: TGTGCCAGCAGACCACCACCGGGGCGCACAGATACGCAGTATTTT.

This clonotype was picked up a small number of times. The J gene is TRBJ1-2, the V gene TRBV20-1; possible D gene TRBD1, 6 bases. Germline lookup yields CDR1 DFQATT and CDR2 SNEGSKA (reference sequence). The germline V and J ends were trimmed by 5 bases and 8 bases, with 18 bases remaining between them. The length of the CDR3 is 13 residues. Here the CDR3 reads CSAPPGGAQGYTF. CDR3 bases: TGCAGTGCTCCCCCTGGGGGGGCGCAGGGCTACACCTTC.

The J gene is TRBJ1-2, the V gene TRBV6-5, with D perhaps TRBD1 (5 bases). Trimming cost V 3 bases and J 3 bases, with 11 bases left between them. The CDR3 runs 14 residues. Per the germline V gene, CDR1 is MNHEY and CDR2 is SVGAGI. Here the CDR3 reads CASSYRGRDYGYTF. CDR3 sequence (DNA): TGTGCCAGCAGTTATCGGGGCAGGGACTATGGCTACACCTTC.

At least ten counts were recorded for this clonotype. The CDR3 region is CASSIRDDYEQYF. DNA of the CDR3: TGTGCCAGCTCAATCCGGGACGACTACGAGCAGTACTTC. The chain links TRBV18 to TRBJ2-7; D tentatively fits TRBD1 or TRBD2 (5 bases each). V was trimmed by 5 bases and J by 3 bases, leaving 11 bases between them. Germline V gives CDR1 KGHSH, CDR2 LQKENI. The CDR3 extends over 13 amino acids. Based on the CDR3 plus reference TRBV18 and TRBJ2-7, the full variable domain is NAGVMQNPRHLVRRRGQEARLRCSPMKGHSHVYWYRQLPEEGLKFMVYLQKENIIDESGMPKERFSAEFPKEGPSILRIQQVVRGDSAAYFCASSIRDDYEQYFGPGTRLTVT.

This clonotype was detected ten times or more. The chain uses TRBV20-1 and TRBJ2-3; D possibly corresponds to TRBD2 (5 bases). Germline CDR1 reads DFQATT; CDR2 reads SNEGSKA (reference sequence). CDR3 size: 14 residues. V shed 0 bases and J shed 5 bases, with 12 bases lying between them. Here the CDR3 reads CSARDGSGLDTQYF. CDR3 in DNA: TGCAGTGCTAGAGATGGGAGCGGTTTAGATACGCAGTATTTT.

This clonotype was found many times. V usage is TRBV15 and J usage is TRBJ1-1; D remains ambiguous. CDR1 is LNHNV, CDR2 YYDKDF, per germline (reference sequence). Trimming shortened V by 0 bases and J by 0 bases, and 8 bases separated the two germline ends. CDR3 length: 15 amino acids. The CDR3 reads CATSRDSSMNTEAFF. The CDR3 DNA is TGTGCCACCAGCAGAGATAGTTCCATGAACACTGAAGCTTTCTTT. The entire variable domain, with the rest obtained from reference TRBV15 and TRBJ1-1, is as follows: DAMVIQNPRYQVTQFGKPVTLSCSQTLNHNVMYWYQQKSSQAPKLLFHYYDKDFNNEADTPDNFQSRRPNTSFCFLDIRSPGLGDTAMYLCATSRDSSMNTEAFFGQGTRLTVV.

The CDR3 nucleotides read TGTGCCAGCAGCTTAAGCGGGAACACAGATACGCAGTATTTT. This translates into CASSLSGNTDTQYF. The chain links TRBV7-3 to TRBJ2-3; the D gene is possibly TRBD2 (6 bases). This CDR3 has 14 amino acids. The V end was cut by 1 base, the J end by 2 bases, with 7 bases between. Per germline, CDR1 SGHTA and CDR2 FQGTGA.

This clonotype was counted ten times or more. This sequence joins TRBV5-8 and TRBJ2-7; perhaps TRBD2 as D (5 bases). The CDR3 has 15 residues. In germline, CDR1 is SGHTS, CDR2 YDEGEE. V dropped 2 bases and J dropped 2 bases, with 14 bases sitting between them. CDR3 nucleotide sequence: TGTGCCAGCAGCTTTAGTACGGGAAGAACCTACGAGCAGTACTTC. Translating gives CASSFSTGRTYEQYF.

This clonotype occurred many times. Here the CDR3 DNA reads TGTGCCAGCAGCCAAAGGACTGCGCAGTATTTT. Its translation: CASSQRTAQYF. V usage is TRBV7-8 and J usage is TRBJ2-3; the D gene is possibly TRBD2 (5 bases). This CDR3 has 11 amino acids. Germline V gives CDR1 SGHVS, CDR2 FQNEAQ. V lost 5 bases and J lost 10, with 10 bases in between.

There are a few counts of this clonotype. One end of the junction fails to match germline, which may point to a read error. This chain joins TRBV11-2 and TRBJ1-6; D unclear. The CDR3 consists of 13 residues. Germline CDR1 is SGHAT and CDR2 is FQNNGV. DNA for the CDR3: TGTGCCAGCAGCCTAGACCGGAATTCACCCCTCCACTTT. This translates into CASSLDRNSPLHF.

At least ten counts were recorded for this clonotype. The chain joins TRBV29-1 to TRBJ2-7, with 14 bases matching TRBD2. The germline V gene encodes CDR1 SQVTM and CDR2 ANQGSEA. V lost 5 bases to trimming and J lost 5 bases; unmatched junction nucleotides: 8. The CDR3 consists of 15 residues. DNA of the CDR3: TGCAGCGTTTCAGGGACTAGCGGGAGATATGACGAGCAGTACTTC. It is translated as CSVSGTSGRYDEQYF.

There are many counts of this clonotype. The rearrangement links TRBV29-1 to TRBJ2-7; 10 nucleotides match TRBD2. V lost 4 bases, J lost 2 bases, and 2 bases stayed unmatched. The CDR3 contains 13 residues. Per germline, CDR1 SQVTM and CDR2 ANQGSEA. The CDR3 bases are TGCAGCGTTGGGACTAGCGGTGCCTACGAGCAGTACTTC. It is translated as CSVGTSGAYEQYF.

V usage is TRBV7-3 and J usage is TRBJ2-1; TRBD2 agrees at 9 bases. CDR1 SGHTA and CDR2 FQGTGA come from the germline V gene. The J segment lost 5 bases and the V segment lost 6 bases, leaving 5 bases of the junction unmatched. This CDR3 has 14 residues. The DNA for the CDR3 is TGTGCCAGCAGACCTAGCGGGGCCCACAATGAGCAGTTCTTC. It translates to CASRPSGAHNEQFF.

This clonotype occurred a few times. This chain connects TRBV18 to TRBJ1-1, with TRBD1 as a possible D gene (6 bases). Germline V gene data show CDR1 as KGHSH and CDR2 as LQKENI. CDR3 length: 15 amino acids. The V and J ends lost 3 bases and 3 bases respectively, with 14 bases between them. CDR3 sequence: CASSPLQEGDTEAFF. The CDR3 nucleotides read TGTGCCAGCTCACCGCTACAGGAGGGGGACACTGAAGCTTTCTTT.

This clonotype came up a few times. CDR3 amino acids: CSARGDNQETQYF. In DNA, the CDR3 is TGCAGCGCCCGGGGGGACAACCAAGAGACCCAGTACTTC. J is TRBJ2-5 and V is TRBV29-1, with D possibly TRBD2 on 7 matching bases. Germline-derived CDR1 and CDR2 are SQVTM and ANQGSEA. CDR3 length: 13 residues. The germline V and J ends were trimmed by 7 bases and 0 bases, with 12 bases remaining between them.